Included here is one TCR beta chain sequence, with context. The entry originates in a study of blood T cell repertoires in COVID-19. Study details: The samples span acute and convalescent COVID-19 from the United States, Italy and Spain. In each case, the material was cDNA or gDNA derived from T cells, B-cell-depleted T cells, or PBMCs.

Sequencing was performed with immunoSEQ multiplex PCR; in TCRdb, only in-frame clones are kept and a portion is missing. The sample yields about 300,000 clones, 84% seen once. The Seattle site enrolled patients during active infection and followed them longitudinally. This TCR was sampled from a human donor with COVID-19, enrolled during active disease. The donor label of this sample is uncertain. Sequenced sample: peripheral blood.

This CDR3 is CASNRAGQPQHF. The DNA of the CDR3 is TGTGCCAGTAACAGGGCGGGTCAGCCCCAGCATTTT. V is TRBV19 and J is TRBJ1-5, with D tentatively TRBD1 (6 bases). Germline V lookup: CDR1 LNHDA, CDR2 SQIVND (reference sequence). This CDR3 spans 12 amino acids. Trimming pared 7 bases from V and 6 bases from J, leaving 10 bases between.